The T cell receptor (beta chain) under discussion was sequenced for a study of shared clonotypes between healthy human individuals. Repertoires were generated with immunoSEQ multiplex PCR, while TCRdb's copy carries only in-frame clones and drops some. The sample lists 2.3 million or so clones; over 90% were seen once. This clone was seen a few times. Its target is unknown. Study-wide results and limits: In a handful of donors, around 4.8% of naive CD4 clonotypes appeared in common.

CD45RA-negative memory and CD45RA+ naive subsets were split from the CD4+ cells. Material: naive CD4+ T cells from PBMCs. Subset of the sample: CD45RA+ positively selected. The source of this sequence is a man aged 18-30 years in good health. Some clones in this sample may be carry-over from other donors' samples.

Here the CDR3 DNA reads TGTGCCAGCAGTTTTGCCCGAGGAGGGACTCAGCCCCAGCATTTT. Translation: CASSFARGGTQPQHF. The chain links TRBV28 to TRBJ1-5, with D perhaps matching TRBD1 (5 bases). Germline V gives CDR1 MDHEN, CDR2 SYDVKM. The CDR3 loop spans 15 amino acids. V shed 3 bases and J shed 6 bases, with 15 bases lying between them.